The 29 T cell receptor beta chains below come from one sample, sequenced in a study of shared clonotypes between healthy human individuals. Produced via immunoSEQ multiplex PCR; TCRdb's table is partial and in-frame only. There are roughly 110,000 clones in the sample; 68% occur only once, and roughly 23% lies in the top ten. Sequencing was carried out using memory CD8+ T cells sorted from blood. Subset of the sample: CD45RO+ cells pooled with CCR7-negative TemRA cells. Source of these receptors: a young woman in good health.

The chain employs TRBV28 and TRBJ2-1; no reliable D call. Germline CDR1 reads MDHEN; CDR2 reads SYDVKM. V was trimmed by 5 bases and J by 2 bases, leaving 19 bases between them. The CDR3 length is 17 residues. The CDR3 reads CASSLPTGLSTYNEQFF. CDR3 coding DNA: TGTGCCAGCAGTCTCCCCACGGGCCTTAGCACCTACAATGAGCAGTTCTTC.

The gene calls are TRBV7-2 and TRBJ2-7; D ambiguous. Trimming removed 5 bases at V and 4 bases at J, with 9 bases between. The CDR3 has 12 amino acids. CDR1 is SGHTA, CDR2 FQGNSA, per germline. CDR3 coding DNA: TGTGCCAGCAGCAATCCTACTTACGAGCAGTACTTC. Translated, it gives CASSNPTYEQYF.

This chain links TRBV2 with TRBJ1-5; 7 bases line up with TRBD1. The germline V gene encodes CDR1 SNHLY and CDR2 FYNNEI. J was trimmed by 3 bases and V by 6 bases; bases with no gene match: 8. There are 15 residues in the CDR3. DNA for the CDR3: TGTGCCAGCAGAACCGACAGGGCCAACAATCAGCCCCAGCATTTT. This codes for CASRTDRANNQPQHF.

This clone was counted between two and nine times. The rearrangement uses TRBV19 and TRBJ2-5, with D possibly called TRBD1 or TRBD2 (6 bases each). Per germline, CDR1 LNHDA and CDR2 SQIVND (reference sequence). V lost 3 bases to trimming and J lost 5 bases, with 13 bases between them. The length of the CDR3 is 14 residues. CDR3 residues: CASSISGAEETQYF. CDR3 bases: TGTGCCAGTAGTATCTCGGGGGCTGAGGAGACCCAGTACTTC.

CDR3 sequence (DNA): TGTGCCAGTAGGCCGCACAGGGTGAACACTGAAGCTTTCTTT. Residues: CASRPHRVNTEAFF. The chain links TRBV19 to TRBJ1-1; a weak D match, TRBD1 (6 bases). The germline V gene encodes CDR1 LNHDA and CDR2 SQIVND (reference sequence). This CDR3 has 14 residues. V lost 6 bases and J 0 bases, leaving 11 bases between the germline ends.

The rearrangement links TRBV28 to TRBJ1-2; 8 bases are a match to TRBD1. The V segment lost 8 bases and the J segment 9 bases; nucleotides outside the gene matches: 5. There are 11 residues in the CDR3. CDR1 MDHEN and CDR2 SYDVKM come from the germline V gene. This CDR3 is CASRTGLSYTF. The CDR3 region has the DNA TGTGCCAGCCGGACAGGGCTCAGCTACACCTTC.

This clone is termed medium-sized. This chain connects TRBV11-2 to TRBJ2-5; 8 bases agree with TRBD2. Looked up from germline, CDR1 is SGHAT and CDR2 is FQNNGV. Trimming took 6 bases from V and 1 from J; bases not matched to a gene: 7. The CDR3 is 15 amino acids. The CDR3 coding sequence is TGTGCCAGCAGTACCGGGACTAGAAGCCAAGAGACCCAGTACTTC. Its translation is CASSTGTRSQETQYF.

V and J are TRBV19 and TRBJ1-5; 7 bases fit TRBD1. Germline values: CDR1 LNHDA, CDR2 SQIVND (reference sequence). The CDR3 extends over 14 amino acids. Trimming at V came to 7 bases and at J to 5 bases, leaving 8 bases not matched to a gene. The CDR3 spells CASIWRQGDQPQHF. The CDR3 region has the DNA TGTGCCAGTATCTGGAGGCAGGGGGATCAGCCCCAGCATTTT.

The J gene is TRBJ2-1, the V gene TRBV27; TRBD2 aligns across 8 bases. The CDR3 has 14 amino acids. Germline V gene sequence: CDR1 MNHEY, CDR2 SMNVEV (reference sequence). Trimming cost V 8 bases and J 6 bases; bases outside gene matches: 9. The CDR3 DNA is TGTGCCAGCGGATCCCCCGGGACTAGCAATGAGCAGTTCTTC. It yields the protein CASGSPGTSNEQFF.

The chain links TRBV14 to TRBJ2-1; 7 nucleotides align to TRBD2. V lost 0 bases and J lost 0; bases outside the gene matches: 2. The CDR3 covers 16 residues. The germline V gene encodes CDR1 SGHDN and CDR2 FVKESK. CDR3 protein: CASSQDGGSSYNEQFF. CDR3 bases: TGTGCCAGCAGCCAAGATGGCGGGAGCTCCTACAATGAGCAGTTCTTC.

The V call is TRBV7-9, the J call TRBJ2-7; 10 positions match TRBD1. V was clipped by 4 bases and J by 3 bases; unmatched bases: 3. Germline V CDR1 and CDR2: SEHNR, FQNEAQ (reference sequence). The CDR3 is made up of 14 amino acids. The CDR3 bases are TGTGCCAGCAGCTGGGACAGGGGTGGCTACGAGCAGTACTTC. Translation: CASSWDRGGYEQYF.

The chain combines TRBV6-6 with TRBJ2-7; 13 positions match TRBD2. V lost 5 bases and J lost 5; bases outside the gene matches: 6. Germline CDR1 reads MNHNY; CDR2 reads SVGAGI (reference sequence). The CDR3 runs to 15 residues. The CDR3: CASSRTSGSADEQYF. DNA of the CDR3: TGTGCCAGCAGTAGGACTAGCGGGAGCGCAGACGAGCAGTACTTC.

V and J are TRBV5-1 and TRBJ2-2; D not certain. V was shortened by 1 base and J by 8 bases, with 21 bases between the two germline ends. In germline, CDR1 is SGHRS, CDR2 YFSETQ. The length of the CDR3 is 17 residues. The CDR3 loop reads CASSLSLWQYPQGELFF. CDR3 sequence (DNA): TGCGCCAGCAGCTTGAGTCTTTGGCAATACCCACAAGGGGAGCTGTTTTTT.

V is TRBV9 and J is TRBJ2-1; TRBD2 aligns across 8 bases. After removal of 0 bases from V and 4 bases from J, the junction contained 3 bases not matched to a gene. The CDR3 sequence is 15 residues long. CDR1 is SGDLS, CDR2 YYNGEE, per germline. The CDR3 coding sequence is TGTGCCAGCAGCGTAGGTCGGGAGGGATACAATGAGCAGTTCTTC. Residues: CASSVGREGYNEQFF.

This chain uses TRBV19 with TRBJ1-2, with D uncertain. The V end lost 3 bases, the J end lost 3 bases, and 14 bases lay between the germline ends. This CDR3 has 15 amino acids. Germline CDR1 LNHDA, CDR2 SQIVND (reference sequence). The CDR3 spells CASSIETFSYYGYTF. CDR3 coding DNA: TGTGCCAGTAGTATTGAGACCTTCTCTTACTATGGCTACACCTTC.

V gene TRBV11-3 combines with J gene TRBJ2-5; possible D gene TRBD1, 6 bases. There are 13 residues in the CDR3. Germline V gene lookup returns CDR1 SGHNT and CDR2 YENEEA. V was pared by 5 bases and J by 3 bases, with 10 bases between. CDR3: CASSGRGEETQYF. As DNA, the CDR3 is TGTGCCAGCAGCGGCAGGGGAGAAGAGACCCAGTACTTC. The variable domain in full, with the rest retrieved from reference TRBV11-3 and TRBJ2-5, is EAGVVQSPRYKIIEKKQPVAFWCNPISGHNTLYWYLQNLGQGPELLIRYENEEAVDDSQLPKDRFSAERLKGVDSTLKIQPAELGDSAVYLCASSGRGEETQYFGPGTRLLVL.

The chain couples TRBV28 to TRBJ2-7; TRBD1 might be the D (5 bases). CDR1 is MDHEN and CDR2 is SYDVKM in the germline V gene. V lost 0 bases, J lost 0 bases, and 18 bases lay in between. CDR3 length: 18 amino acids. CDR3: CASSLCTVNRTDSYEQYF. The CDR3 nucleotides are TGTGCCAGCAGTTTATGCACGGTCAACAGGACCGACTCCTACGAGCAGTACTTC.

The V gene is TRBV13, the J gene TRBJ2-7, with 7 bases aligning to TRBD1. There are 17 residues in the CDR3. Germline-derived CDR1 and CDR2 are PRHDT and FYEKMQ (reference sequence). J was trimmed by 6 bases and V by 4 bases; bases with no gene match: 18. The CDR3 nucleotides are TGTGCCAGCAGCTCGTGGACAGGACAACACTCTCTGGGCGAGCAGTACTTC. Its protein is CASSSWTGQHSLGEQYF.

The chain recombines TRBV28 with TRBJ1-2; a possible D gene is TRBD1 (6 bases). Trimming removed 2 bases at V and 4 bases at J, with 14 bases between. Germline V gene lookup returns CDR1 MDHEN and CDR2 SYDVKM. The CDR3 consists of 15 residues. Written as DNA, the CDR3 is TGTGCCAGCAGTTTAAGGCCGGGGGCTCTCTATGGCTACACCTTC. Amino acids: CASSLRPGALYGYTF.

The J gene is TRBJ1-5, the V gene TRBV27; D not certain. The CDR3 totals 16 residues. CDR1 and CDR2 (germline): MNHEY, SMNVEV (reference sequence). Trimming took off 3 bases at V and 1 base at J, with 13 bases between the two ends. This CDR3 reads CASSFLGPSSNQPQHF. CDR3 in DNA: TGTGCCAGCAGTTTCCTCGGACCGTCGAGCAATCAGCCCCAGCATTTT.

This clone appeared a few times. This chain connects TRBV4-1 to TRBJ1-3; D gene ambiguous. Between the trimmed V and J ends, which lost 2 bases and 4 bases, there was a span of 6 bases. Germline values: CDR1 MGHRA, CDR2 YSYEKL. CDR3 length: 13 residues. CDR3 in DNA: TGCGCCAGCAGCCAATTTAGCGGAAACACCATATATTTT. Protein sequence: CASSQFSGNTIYF.

This clone was counted at least ten times. V usage is TRBV10-3 and J usage is TRBJ1-2; tentatively, D is TRBD1 (6 bases). Trimming took 4 bases from V and 4 from J, leaving 10 bases between them. CDR3 length equals 13 residues. In germline, CDR1 is ENHRY, CDR2 SYGVKD. The CDR3: CAISGGTLYGYTF. In DNA form, the CDR3 reads TGTGCCATCAGTGGCGGGACACTCTATGGCTACACCTTC.

This chain links TRBV28 with TRBJ2-7; TRBD2 aligns across 9 bases. Germline V gene lookup returns CDR1 MDHEN and CDR2 SYDVKM. The CDR3 is 16 residues long. The V and J ends lost 6 bases and 7 bases, in that order; junction bases with no gene match: 16. CDR3 residues: CASRTALAGHVEEQYF. CDR3 bases: TGTGCCAGCAGAACCGCCCTAGCGGGGCACGTGGAAGAGCAGTACTTC. Based on the CDR3 plus reference TRBV28 and TRBJ2-7, the full variable domain is DVKVTQSSRYLVKRTGEKVFLECVQDMDHENMFWYRQDPGLGLRLIYFSYDVKMKEKGDIPEGYSVSREKKERFSLILESASTNQTSMYLCASRTALAGHVEEQYFGPGTRLTVT.

This clone came up a few times. The rearrangement joins TRBV2 to TRBJ2-3; possible D gene TRBD2, 6 bases. V lost 3 bases and J 0 bases, leaving 13 bases between the germline ends. Germline-derived CDR1 and CDR2 are SNHLY and FYNNEI. The length of the CDR3 is 16 residues. CDR3 bases: TGTGCCAGCAGTGAGGGGACTCGTTCTAGCACAGATACGCAGTATTTT. Its translation: CASSEGTRSSTDTQYF. Complete variable domain (other parts from reference TRBV2 and TRBJ2-3): EPEVTQTPSHQVTQMGQEVILRCVPISNHLYFYWYRQILGQKVEFLVSFYNNEISEKSEIFDDQFSVERPDGSNFTLKIRSTKLEDSAMYFCASSEGTRSSTDTQYFGPGTRLTVL.

The rearrangement uses TRBV2 and TRBJ1-4; 7 bases align to TRBD1. The length of the CDR3 is 14 residues. The germline V gene encodes CDR1 SNHLY and CDR2 FYNNEI. V dropped 8 bases and J dropped 0; count of bases not matched to a gene: 3. The CDR3: CASAQGATNEKLFF. The CDR3 DNA sequence: TGTGCCAGCGCTCAGGGGGCAACTAATGAAAAACTGTTTTTT.

The chain joins TRBV7-9 to TRBJ2-6; 9 positions agree with TRBD1. Trimming cost V 4 bases and J 3 bases; bases outside gene matches: 1. Germline CDR1 SEHNR, CDR2 FQNEAQ (reference sequence). The CDR3 spans 15 residues. The CDR3 here is CASSSGQGGANVLTF. Here the CDR3 DNA reads TGTGCCAGCAGCTCGGGACAGGGTGGGGCCAACGTCCTGACTTTC.

The J gene is TRBJ2-1, the V gene TRBV6-1; 13 bases fit TRBD2. Trimming took 7 bases from V and 7 from J; bases not matched to a gene: 7. Germline assignment: CDR1 MNHNS and CDR2 SASEGT. CDR3 length: 15 residues. CDR3 protein: CASTSGLAGANEQFF. The CDR3, as DNA: TGTGCCAGCACCAGCGGACTAGCGGGAGCAAATGAGCAGTTCTTC.

A few counts support this clone. Other nucleotide sequences from this sample produce the same CDR3. The chain is built from TRBV9 and TRBJ2-7, with a weak D call TRBD2 (5 bases). Between the trimmed V and J ends, which lost 0 bases and 5 bases, there was a span of 12 bases. The CDR3 is made up of 14 amino acids. The germline V gene has CDR1 SGDLS and CDR2 YYNGEE. The CDR3 nucleotides are TGTGCCAGCAGCGTAGGTGGAGGCAGCGACGAGCAGTACTTC. Translation: CASSVGGGSDEQYF.

This clone was counted at least ten times. This chain connects TRBV5-5 to TRBJ1-4; D unclear. The V end lost 1 base, the J end lost 3 bases, and 7 bases lay between the germline ends. CDR3 size: 14 residues. The V gene's germline CDR1 is SGHKS and CDR2 YYEKEE (reference sequence). The CDR3, as DNA: TGTGCCAGCAGCTTGCGGGCAGCTAATGAAAAACTGTTTTTT. Protein sequence: CASSLRAANEKLFF.